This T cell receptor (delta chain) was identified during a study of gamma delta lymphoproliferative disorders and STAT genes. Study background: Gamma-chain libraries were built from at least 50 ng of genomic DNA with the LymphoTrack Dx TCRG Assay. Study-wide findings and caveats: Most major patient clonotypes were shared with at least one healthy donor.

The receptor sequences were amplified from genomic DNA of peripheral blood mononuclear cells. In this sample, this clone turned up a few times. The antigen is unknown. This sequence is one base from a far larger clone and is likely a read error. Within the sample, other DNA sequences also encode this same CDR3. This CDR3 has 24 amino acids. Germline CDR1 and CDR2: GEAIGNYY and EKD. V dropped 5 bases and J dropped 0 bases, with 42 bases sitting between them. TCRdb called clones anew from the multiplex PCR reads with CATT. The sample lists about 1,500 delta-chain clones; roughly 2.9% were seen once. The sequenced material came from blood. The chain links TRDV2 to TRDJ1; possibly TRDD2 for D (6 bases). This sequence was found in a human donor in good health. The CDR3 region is CACVLLPDPNPNQGSRQYTDKLIF. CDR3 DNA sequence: TGTGCCTGTGTCCTACTTCCTGACCCTAACCCTAATCAAGGGTCTCGTCAGTACACCGATAAACTCATCTTT.